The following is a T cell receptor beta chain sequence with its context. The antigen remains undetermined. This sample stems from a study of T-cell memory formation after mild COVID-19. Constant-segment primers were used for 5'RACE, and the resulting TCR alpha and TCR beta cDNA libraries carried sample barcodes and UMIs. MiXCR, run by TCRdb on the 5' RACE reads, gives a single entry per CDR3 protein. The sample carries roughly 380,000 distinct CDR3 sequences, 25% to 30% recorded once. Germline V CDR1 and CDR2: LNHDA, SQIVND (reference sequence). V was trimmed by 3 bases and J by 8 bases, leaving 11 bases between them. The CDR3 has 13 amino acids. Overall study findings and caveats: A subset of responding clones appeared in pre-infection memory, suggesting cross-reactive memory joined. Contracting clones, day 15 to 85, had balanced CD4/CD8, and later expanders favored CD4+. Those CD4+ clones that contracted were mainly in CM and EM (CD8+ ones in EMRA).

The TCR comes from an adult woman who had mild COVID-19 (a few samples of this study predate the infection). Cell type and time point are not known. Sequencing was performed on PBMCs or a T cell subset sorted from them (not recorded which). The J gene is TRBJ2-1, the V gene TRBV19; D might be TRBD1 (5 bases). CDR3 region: CASSINWGYEQFF. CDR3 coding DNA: TGTGCCAGTAGTATTAATTGGGGCTATGAGCAGTTCTTC.